Following are 2 T cell receptor beta chains from one sample sequenced in a study of cytomegalovirus exposure and HLA in healthy donors. The PCR ran on 60 Vbeta and 13 Jbeta primers. TCRdb's copy holds only in-frame clones and misses some; the assay was immunoSEQ multiplex PCR. The repertoire table contains about 120,000 clones. The material sequenced was PBMCs. The receptors originated from a man younger than 35 in good health and CMV-seronegative.

CDR3 nucleotides: TGCGCCAGCAGCTTGGATGGGACAGGCTTCTACGAGCAGTACTTC. It codes for CASSLDGTGFYEQYF. This chain connects TRBV5-1 to TRBJ2-7, with TRBD1 identical over 8 bases. The CDR3 extends over 15 amino acids. The V gene's germline CDR1 is SGHRS and CDR2 YFSETQ. The V segment lost 0 bases and the J segment 3 bases; nucleotides outside the gene matches: 5.

This chain connects TRBV6-5 to TRBJ1-6; 9 nucleotides match TRBD1. V shed 10 bases, J shed 7 bases, and the junction held 11 bases outside the gene matches. Per the germline V gene, CDR1 is MNHEY and CDR2 is SVGAGI. This CDR3 is 15 amino acids long. Written as DNA, the CDR3 is TGTGCCACCTCACCTGCAACAGGGGGCAATTCACCCCTCCACTTT. It is translated as CATSPATGGNSPLHF.